These T cell receptor beta chains were read from a single sample in a study of blood T cell repertoires in COVID-19. Produced via immunoSEQ multiplex PCR; TCRdb's table is partial and in-frame only. The sample yields roughly 290,000 clones, around 89% seen once. Sequenced material: peripheral blood. These receptors all come from a man under 40 with acute or convalescent COVID-19. The CDR3 runs from the conserved cysteine through the conserved F or W. The order of the fields is V gene, J gene, clone size, D gene, CDR3 DNA, CDR3 protein. D genes are given only for firm matches. Size is omitted from some rows. Given values are once, few, many or a class for expanded clones.

V gene: TRBV6-5; J gene: TRBJ2-5; clone size: NA; D gene: NA; CDR3 DNA: TGTGCCAGCAGTTCGGACGGGGGAGGGACCCAGTACTTC; CDR3 protein: CASSSDGGGTQYF
V gene: TRBV30; J gene: TRBJ1-2; clone size: once; D gene: NA; CDR3 DNA: TGTGCCTGGAGTCTCTTTAGCGGCTACACCTTC; CDR3 protein: CAWSLFSGYTF
V gene: TRBV9; J gene: TRBJ2-2; clone size: NA; D gene: NA; CDR3 DNA: TGTGCCAGCAGCGGAGACAGCTCCGCTTCCGGGGAGCTGTTTTTT; CDR3 protein: CASSGDSSASGELFF
V gene: TRBV5-1; J gene: TRBJ1-2; clone size: once; D gene: TRBD1; CDR3 DNA: TGCGCCAGCAGCTTCACGACAGGGAGGAGTAATGGCTACACCTTC; CDR3 protein: CASSFTTGRSNGYTF
V gene: TRBV2; J gene: TRBJ2-1; clone size: NA; D gene: NA; CDR3 DNA: TGTGCCAGCAGTGAACGGCTAGGCAATGAGCAGTTCTTC; CDR3 protein: CASSERLGNEQFF
V gene: TRBV28; J gene: TRBJ1-2; clone size: NA; D gene: NA; CDR3 DNA: TGTGCCAGCCGTAAGCCCGGGCGGGCCTATGGCTACACCTTC; CDR3 protein: CASRKPGRAYGYTF
V gene: TRBV5-1; J gene: TRBJ2-1; clone size: once; D gene: TRBD1; CDR3 DNA: TGCGCCAGCAGCTTGGGCCAGGGGGTCGAGAGTGAGCAGTTCTTC; CDR3 protein: CASSLGQGVESEQFF
V gene: TRBV7-3; J gene: TRBJ2-1; clone size: NA; D gene: TRBD2; CDR3 DNA: TGTGCCAGTGCTAGGGCTAGCGGGAGTGACAATGAGCAGTTCTTC; CDR3 protein: CASARASGSDNEQFF
V gene: TRBV5-8; J gene: TRBJ1-1; clone size: few; D gene: NA; CDR3 DNA: TGTGCCAGCAGCTTTATCCCGGGAGACACTGAAGCTTTCTTT; CDR3 protein: CASSFIPGDTEAFF
V gene: TRBV7-9; J gene: TRBJ2-7; clone size: once; D gene: NA; CDR3 DNA: TGTGCCAGCCAGACTATGTCCTACGAGCAGTACTTC; CDR3 protein: CASQTMSYEQYF
V gene: TRBV7-9; J gene: TRBJ1-6; clone size: NA; D gene: TRBD1; CDR3 DNA: TGTGCCAGCAGCTTCCGGGACAGGGGAAGGTCACCCCTCCACTTT; CDR3 protein: CASSFRDRGRSPLHF
V gene: TRBV7-3; J gene: TRBJ2-1; clone size: NA; D gene: NA; CDR3 DNA: TGTGCCAGCAGCTTAGGCGCAGGGGACAATGAGCAGTTCTTC; CDR3 protein: CASSLGAGDNEQFF
V gene: TRBV19; J gene: TRBJ2-7; clone size: few; D gene: NA; CDR3 DNA: TGTGCCAGTAGTATAGCTACAGGGTTGGCCTACGAGCAGTACTTC; CDR3 protein: CASSIATGLAYEQYF
V gene: TRBV4-1; J gene: TRBJ1-2; clone size: NA; D gene: TRBD1; CDR3 DNA: TGCGCCAGCAGCCTGGGCGCAGGGGGTACTAACTATGGCTACACCTTC; CDR3 protein: CASSLGAGGTNYGYTF
V gene: TRBV5-6; J gene: TRBJ1-4; clone size: NA; D gene: TRBD1; CDR3 DNA: TGTGCCAGCAGCTGGCGGACAGGCCCAACTAATGAAAAACTGTTTTTT; CDR3 protein: CASSWRTGPTNEKLFF
V gene: TRBV5-6; J gene: TRBJ2-7; clone size: few; D gene: TRBD1; CDR3 DNA: TGTGCCAGCAGCTTCCCCCGACAGGGGTTTTACGAGCAGTACTTC; CDR3 protein: CASSFPRQGFYEQYF
V gene: TRBV30; J gene: TRBJ2-1; clone size: NA; D gene: TRBD2; CDR3 DNA: TGTGCCCGAAGCGGGGGTAGATCGCGAGAGCAGTTCTTC; CDR3 protein: CARSGGRSREQFF
V gene: TRBV30; J gene: TRBJ1-2; clone size: NA; D gene: NA; CDR3 DNA: TGTGCCTGGAGTGTAGACCGGGACTATGGCTACACCTTC; CDR3 protein: CAWSVDRDYGYTF
V gene: TRBV6-5; J gene: TRBJ1-2; clone size: once; D gene: TRBD1; CDR3 DNA: TGTGCCAGCATGACCCTATCAGGACAGGGGTATGGCTACACCTTC; CDR3 protein: CASMTLSGQGYGYTF
V gene: TRBV28; J gene: TRBJ1-3; clone size: NA; D gene: NA; CDR3 DNA: TGTGCCAGCAGAGACACGCATACTGGAAACACCATATATTTT; CDR3 protein: CASRDTHTGNTIYF
V gene: TRBV18; J gene: TRBJ2-7; clone size: NA; D gene: NA; CDR3 DNA: TGTGCCAGCTCACCACCTTCTTCGTCGGAGCGGGTACCCTACGAGCAGTACTTC; CDR3 protein: CASSPPSSSERVPYEQYF
V gene: TRBV2; J gene: TRBJ2-2; clone size: NA; D gene: TRBD2; CDR3 DNA: TGTGCCAGCAGGAAAGCGGGAGCGAACACCGGGGAGCTGTTTTTT; CDR3 protein: CASRKAGANTGELFF
V gene: TRBV2; J gene: TRBJ1-5; clone size: NA; D gene: TRBD1; CDR3 DNA: TGTGCCAGCAGTGGGATTCAGGGGGCCTATCAGCCCCAGCATTTT; CDR3 protein: CASSGIQGAYQPQHF
V gene: TRBV11-3; J gene: TRBJ1-2; clone size: once; D gene: NA; CDR3 DNA: TGTGCCAGCAGCTCAGGGCCGGAGGGGTATGGCTACACCTTC; CDR3 protein: CASSSGPEGYGYTF
V gene: TRBV9; J gene: TRBJ1-6; clone size: NA; D gene: NA; CDR3 DNA: TGTGCCAGCAGTGTAACGCTAGATAATTCACCCCTCCACTTT; CDR3 protein: CASSVTLDNSPLHF
V gene: TRBV3-1/TRBV3-2; J gene: TRBJ1-4; clone size: NA; D gene: NA; CDR3 DNA: TGTGCCAGCAGCTCCTACAGGGCATGGGCGACTAATGAAAAACTGTTTTTT; CDR3 protein: CASSSYRAWATNEKLFF
V gene: TRBV28; J gene: TRBJ1-1; clone size: NA; D gene: NA; CDR3 DNA: TGTGCCAGCAGCCGGGAGATGAGGAACACTGAAGCTTTCTTT; CDR3 protein: CASSREMRNTEAFF
V gene: TRBV27; J gene: TRBJ2-1; clone size: NA; D gene: NA; CDR3 DNA: TGTGCCAGCAGTTTCCTACCGGGAAAACCAAGGGGGGAGCAGTTCTTC; CDR3 protein: CASSFLPGKPRGEQFF
V gene: TRBV5-4; J gene: TRBJ2-7; clone size: NA; D gene: TRBD1; CDR3 DNA: TGTGCCAGCAGCTTAGAGGGACAGCCAACCTACGAGCAGTACTTC; CDR3 protein: CASSLEGQPTYEQYF
V gene: TRBV15; J gene: TRBJ1-6; clone size: NA; D gene: NA; CDR3 DNA: TGTGCCACCAGCAGAGATTCGTCCTATAATTCACCCCTCCACTTT; CDR3 protein: CATSRDSSYNSPLHF
V gene: TRBV6-5; J gene: TRBJ2-1; clone size: NA; D gene: NA; CDR3 DNA: TGTGCCAGCAGTTACGATTTCGGCAATGAGCAGTTCTTC; CDR3 protein: CASSYDFGNEQFF
V gene: TRBV28; J gene: TRBJ2-1; clone size: NA; D gene: TRBD2; CDR3 DNA: TGTGCCAGTCGCCGCGGGGGGGAATACAATGAGCAGTTCTTC; CDR3 protein: CASRRGGEYNEQFF
V gene: TRBV29-1; J gene: TRBJ1-4; clone size: NA; D gene: NA; CDR3 DNA: TGCAGCGTCGAACAGGGCGGTGAAAAACTGTTTTTT; CDR3 protein: CSVEQGGEKLFF
V gene: TRBV7-9; J gene: TRBJ2-7; clone size: NA; D gene: TRBD1; CDR3 DNA: TGTGCCAGCAGCTGGTACGGGACAGACTACGAGCAGTACTTC; CDR3 protein: CASSWYGTDYEQYF
V gene: TRBV7-3; J gene: TRBJ2-3; clone size: NA; D gene: NA; CDR3 DNA: TGTGCCAGCAGCTACTTGGGGAGCTCAGATACGCAGTATTTT; CDR3 protein: CASSYLGSSDTQYF
V gene: TRBV9; J gene: TRBJ2-3; clone size: few; D gene: TRBD2; CDR3 DNA: TGTGCCAGCAGCGTTCGGGCGGGAGGCCCTACAGATACGCAGTATTTT; CDR3 protein: CASSVRAGGPTDTQYF
V gene: TRBV5-1; J gene: TRBJ1-1; clone size: NA; D gene: NA; CDR3 DNA: TGCGCCAGCAGCTTGGACAGGGACACTGAAGCTTTCTTT; CDR3 protein: CASSLDRDTEAFF
V gene: TRBV28; J gene: TRBJ2-7; clone size: NA; D gene: TRBD1; CDR3 DNA: TGTGCCAGCAGGAGGGACAGGATCTTCTACGAGCAGTACTTC; CDR3 protein: CASRRDRIFYEQYF
V gene: TRBV5-6; J gene: TRBJ1-2; clone size: NA; D gene: TRBD1; CDR3 DNA: TGTGCCAGCAGCTTCGGACAGGGCGACTATGGCTACACCTTC; CDR3 protein: CASSFGQGDYGYTF
V gene: TRBV7-8; J gene: TRBJ1-3; clone size: NA; D gene: NA; CDR3 DNA: TGTGCCAGCAGCTCTTACAGGGCTCCCGGAAACACCATATATTTT; CDR3 protein: CASSSYRAPGNTIYF
V gene: TRBV6-5; J gene: TRBJ1-5; clone size: NA; D gene: NA; CDR3 DNA: TGTGCCAGCAAACTCGGGAGGGAGCCCCAGCATTTT; CDR3 protein: CASKLGREPQHF
V gene: TRBV30; J gene: TRBJ1-1; clone size: NA; D gene: TRBD1; CDR3 DNA: TGTGCCTGGAGTCGACAGGGGAACACTGAAGCTTTCTTT; CDR3 protein: CAWSRQGNTEAFF
V gene: TRBV19; J gene: TRBJ1-4; clone size: NA; D gene: NA; CDR3 DNA: TGTGCCAGTAACAGACAGGCATCTAGTGAAAAACTGTTTTTT; CDR3 protein: CASNRQASSEKLFF
V gene: TRBV7-3; J gene: TRBJ1-2; clone size: NA; D gene: NA; CDR3 DNA: TGTGCCAGCAGCTTACACAGGGAAGGTGGCTACACCTTC; CDR3 protein: CASSLHREGGYTF
V gene: TRBV18; J gene: TRBJ1-6; clone size: NA; D gene: NA; CDR3 DNA: TGTGCCAGCTCCCCCTCCGGGGGGCTGAACAATTCACCCCTCCACTTT; CDR3 protein: CASSPSGGLNNSPLHF
V gene: TRBV7-3; J gene: TRBJ2-3; clone size: NA; D gene: TRBD2; CDR3 DNA: TGTGCCAGCAGCCCCCGTTCTAGCGGGAGTCTGTATTTT; CDR3 protein: CASSPRSSGSLYF
V gene: TRBV4-1; J gene: TRBJ1-1; clone size: NA; D gene: TRBD1; CDR3 DNA: TGCGCCAGCAGCCAAGTTAGACAGGGCTCCACTGAAGCTTTCTTT; CDR3 protein: CASSQVRQGSTEAFF
V gene: TRBV7-2; J gene: TRBJ2-1; clone size: NA; D gene: NA; CDR3 DNA: TGTGCCAGCAGACTAGGGCCCAACAGTGAGCAGTTCTTC; CDR3 protein: CASRLGPNSEQFF
V gene: TRBV5-1; J gene: TRBJ1-2; clone size: NA; D gene: NA; CDR3 DNA: TGCGCCAGCAGCTTGCTTTGGGCAGCTGCCTGGGGCTACACCTTC; CDR3 protein: CASSLLWAAAWGYTF
V gene: TRBV7-6; J gene: TRBJ2-5; clone size: NA; D gene: NA; CDR3 DNA: TGTGCCAGCAGCTACATAACAGGGACCCAAGAGACCCAGTACTTC; CDR3 protein: CASSYITGTQETQYF
V gene: TRBV5-1; J gene: TRBJ1-6; clone size: NA; D gene: NA; CDR3 DNA: TGCGCCAGCAGCTTGGGGCAGGGTTATAATTCACCCCTCCACTTT; CDR3 protein: CASSLGQGYNSPLHF
V gene: TRBV15; J gene: TRBJ2-3; clone size: once; D gene: NA; CDR3 DNA: TGTGCCACCAGCAGAAACAAGAACACAGATACGCAGTATTTT; CDR3 protein: CATSRNKNTDTQYF
V gene: TRBV4-2; J gene: TRBJ2-7; clone size: NA; D gene: TRBD2; CDR3 DNA: TGTGCCAGCAGCCAGGGACTAGCGCTCTCCTACGAGCAGTACTTC; CDR3 protein: CASSQGLALSYEQYF
V gene: TRBV15; J gene: TRBJ2-4; clone size: NA; D gene: NA; CDR3 DNA: TGTGCCTCCCGACTCGACCAGGGTTTAGGCATTCAGTACTTC; CDR3 protein: CASRLDQGLGIQYF
V gene: TRBV18; J gene: TRBJ1-1; clone size: NA; D gene: NA; CDR3 DNA: TGTGCCAGCTCACCACCGCCGGACTCGAGGGAAGCTTTCTTT; CDR3 protein: CASSPPPDSREAFF
V gene: TRBV7-9; J gene: TRBJ2-1; clone size: NA; D gene: NA; CDR3 DNA: TGTGCCAGCAGCTTAGGTGGAGATGAGCAGTTCTTC; CDR3 protein: CASSLGGDEQFF
V gene: TRBV6-1; J gene: TRBJ1-1; clone size: NA; D gene: NA; CDR3 DNA: TGTGCCAGCAGTGAAGCACGCAGTGAAGCTTTCTTT; CDR3 protein: CASSEARSEAFF
V gene: TRBV28; J gene: TRBJ1-2; clone size: few; D gene: NA; CDR3 DNA: TGTGCCAGCAGTTTTTGGGGGGAAGGCTATGGCTACACCTTC; CDR3 protein: CASSFWGEGYGYTF
V gene: TRBV30; J gene: TRBJ1-2; clone size: NA; D gene: NA; CDR3 DNA: TGTGCCGGCAGGACTGGCTATGGCTACACCTTC; CDR3 protein: CAGRTGYGYTF